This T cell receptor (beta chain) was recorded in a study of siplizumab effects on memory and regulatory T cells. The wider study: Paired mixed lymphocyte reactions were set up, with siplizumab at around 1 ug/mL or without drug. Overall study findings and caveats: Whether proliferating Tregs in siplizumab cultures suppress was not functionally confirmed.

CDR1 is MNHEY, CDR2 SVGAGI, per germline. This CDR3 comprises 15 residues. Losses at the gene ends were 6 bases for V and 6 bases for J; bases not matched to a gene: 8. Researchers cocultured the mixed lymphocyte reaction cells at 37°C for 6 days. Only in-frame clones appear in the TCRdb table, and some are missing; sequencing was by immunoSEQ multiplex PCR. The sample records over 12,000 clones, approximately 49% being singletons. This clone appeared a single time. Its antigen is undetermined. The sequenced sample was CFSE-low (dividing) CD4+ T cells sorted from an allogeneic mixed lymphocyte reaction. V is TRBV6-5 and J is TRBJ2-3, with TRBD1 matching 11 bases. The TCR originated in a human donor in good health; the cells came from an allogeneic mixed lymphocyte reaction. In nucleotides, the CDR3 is TGTGCCAGCAGCCCCTGGGACAGGGGGTTGGATACGCAGTATTTT. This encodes CASSPWDRGLDTQYF.